A selection of T cell receptor beta chains follows, all from one sample in a study of identifying expanded T cells in peripheral blood. TCRdb's table, derived via immunoSEQ multiplex PCR, lists solely in-frame clones and lacks some. The sample has 100,000 or so clones; 80% to 90% are singletons. Sequenced material: blood. Source of these receptors: a person aged 18 to 75 in good health. Both conserved end residues are part of each CDR3. A D gene is named only where the DNA matches it firmly. Not all rows give a size; the values are once, few, many and, for expanded clones, a class.

TRBJ2-3 | NA | TRBV6-5 | NA | TGTGCCAGCAGTTACTCGAGGGGGAGAGATACGCAGTATTTT | CASSYSRGRDTQYF
TRBJ1-5 | NA | TRBV5-5 | NA | TGTGCCAGCAGCGTACGGGACGGTAATCAGCCCCAGCATTTT | CASSVRDGNQPQHF
TRBJ2-7 | TRBD1 | TRBV2 | NA | TGTGCCAGCAGTGACGAGGACAGGGGTACGTTCGAGCAGTACTTC | CASSDEDRGTFEQYF
TRBJ2-5 | TRBD1 | TRBV5-1 | NA | TGCGCCAGCAGCCCTGGGACAGGGGGCGAGGAGACCCAGTACTTC | CASSPGTGGEETQYF
TRBJ1-3 | NA | TRBV5-1 | NA | TGCGCCAGCAGCTTCGGGGATGGGAACACCATATATTTT | CASSFGDGNTIYF
TRBJ1-1 | NA | TRBV29-1 | few | TGCAGCGGGGATAACACTGAAGCTTTCTTT | CSGDNTEAFF
TRBJ2-7 | NA | TRBV6-1 | NA | TGTGCCAGCAGTGACCCAGGGATCGGCTACGAGCAGTACTTC | CASSDPGIGYEQYF
TRBJ2-7 | NA | TRBV14 | NA | TGTGCCAGCAGCCAACTTCTAGGGCGGATCTACGAGCAGTACTTC | CASSQLLGRIYEQYF
TRBJ2-2 | NA | TRBV5-4 | NA | TGTGCCAGCAGCCAATTTTCAAGCAACACCGGGGAGCTGTTTTTT | CASSQFSSNTGELFF
TRBJ2-6 | NA | TRBV2 | NA | TGTGCCAGCAGTGGAGGGGCTGGGGCCAACGTCCTGACTTTC | CASSGGAGANVLTF
TRBJ2-3 | NA | TRBV18 | NA | TGTGCCAGCTCACCACCGTCGGGAGTGGCAGATACGCAGTATTTT | CASSPPSGVADTQYF
TRBJ1-1 | NA | TRBV20-1 | NA | TGCAGTGCGGGGGGGAACACTGAAGCTTTCTTT | CSAGGNTEAFF
TRBJ1-2 | NA | TRBV25-1 | few | TGTGCCAGCAGTCAGGGAAACTATGGCTACACCTTC | CASSQGNYGYTF
TRBJ1-2 | NA | TRBV11-3 | NA | TGTGCCAGCTCACAGGGAAGCGACTATGGCTACACCTTC | CASSQGSDYGYTF
TRBJ2-7 | NA | TRBV10-3 | NA | TGTGCCATCAGTGAGCGGGCCTACGAGCAGTACTTC | CAISERAYEQYF
TRBJ1-3 | NA | TRBV7-9 | NA | TGTGCCAGCGTTGAACGCGCCTCTGGAAACACCATATATTTT | CASVERASGNTIYF
TRBJ2-5 | TRBD2 | TRBV2 | NA | TGTGCCAGCAGCGGGGATCGGGGGGGAGAGACCCAGTACTTC | CASSGDRGGETQYF
TRBJ2-3 | TRBD1 | TRBV5-1 | once | TGCGCCAGCAGCTTGGCCGGACAGGGGTCGACAGATACGCAGTATTTT | CASSLAGQGSTDTQYF
TRBJ1-5 | NA | TRBV7-2 | NA | TGTGCCAGCAGCTTAAGTAGCAATCAGCCCCAGCATTTT | CASSLSSNQPQHF
TRBJ2-5 | TRBD2 | TRBV10-3 | NA | TGTGCCATCAACTCGCCTAGCGGGAGGGCGAGAGGAGAGACCCAGTACTTC | CAINSPSGRARGETQYF
TRBJ1-1 | NA | TRBV6-6 | NA | TGTGCCAGCAGTTACCCCGGCAGGGTAGCGGCTGAAGCTTTCTTT | CASSYPGRVAAEAFF
TRBJ2-7 | NA | TRBV6-6 | NA | TGTGCCAGCAGTACACGACTCCAGGGTTTCGAGCAGTACTTC | CASSTRLQGFEQYF
TRBJ1-2 | NA | TRBV13 | once | TGTGCCAGCAGCTTAGGTGCCGACTTGGGAGGCTACACCTTC | CASSLGADLGGYTF
TRBJ2-3 | TRBD2 | TRBV10-3 | NA | TGTGCCACGGGGGGTGCCGATACGCAGTATTTT | CATGGADTQYF
TRBJ2-5 | NA | TRBV12-5 | NA | TGTGCTAGTGGTCCCGAGGAGACCCAGTACTTC | CASGPEETQYF
TRBJ1-2 | NA | TRBV27 | NA | TGTGCCAGCAGTTTACGTCAGGGTGGCTATGGCTACACCTTC | CASSLRQGGYGYTF
TRBJ1-1 | NA | TRBV7-8 | NA | TGTGCCAGCAGCTTACGCCAAAACATGAACACTGAAGCTTTCTTT | CASSLRQNMNTEAFF
TRBJ1-4 | NA | TRBV6-5 | few | TGTGCCAGCAGTGAAGGGATGACTAATGAAAAACTGTTTTTT | CASSEGMTNEKLFF
TRBJ1-1 | TRBD1 | TRBV5-1 | NA | TGCGCCAGCAGCCTGGACGGACAGGGAAACACTGAAGCTTTCTTT | CASSLDGQGNTEAFF
TRBJ2-7 | TRBD2 | TRBV7-9 | NA | TGTGCCAGCAGCTTAGCGCTTTTAGCGGGTAGCTCCTACGAGCAGTACTTC | CASSLALLAGSSYEQYF
TRBJ1-2 | NA | TRBV5-6 | NA | TGTGCCAGCATTCGGACAGCGACTTTCTATGGCTACACCTTC | CASIRTATFYGYTF
TRBJ1-4 | NA | TRBV18 | NA | TGTGCCAGCTCACCCAATGCAGCAACTAATGAAAAACTGTTTTTT | CASSPNAATNEKLFF
TRBJ1-5 | NA | TRBV30 | NA | TGTGCCTGGAGTCCCGGTACAGGGCGCAATCAGCCCCAGCATTTT | CAWSPGTGRNQPQHF
TRBJ2-2 | TRBD2 | TRBV19 | NA | TGTGCCAGTATTGGGCCAAGACTAGCTACCGGGGAGCTGTTTTTT | CASIGPRLATGELFF
TRBJ2-1 | NA | TRBV2 | NA | TGTGCCAGCAGTGAAGTCGGGGAGCAGTTCTTC | CASSEVGEQFF
TRBJ1-2 | TRBD1 | TRBV7-8 | NA | TGTGCCAGCAGCCCGACAGGGAGTAACTATGGCTACACCTTC | CASSPTGSNYGYTF
TRBJ2-2 | NA | TRBV7-9 | NA | TGTGCCAGCAGTCGACGCTCGGAAGCGAACACCGGGGAGCTGTTTTTT | CASSRRSEANTGELFF